A single T cell receptor (beta chain) is shown here with its context. Profiling relied on immunoSEQ multiplex PCR, and the TCRdb table lists in-frame clones only, not all of them. The sample carries 150,000 to 200,000 clones, 70% to 90% recorded once. All enrollees were about 18 to 89 years old and from fewer than 25 US areas. Participant-reported clinical history was the basis for cohort assignment. V lost 3 bases and J lost 7, with 16 bases in between. Germline CDR1 reads MNHNS; CDR2 reads SASEGT. The CDR3 is made up of 16 amino acids. This record comes from a study of blood T cell repertoires in COVID-19. Study at large: Cohort 3 donors were reported recovered after two negative PCRs, clearance, or symptom resolution.

The chain combines TRBV6-1 with TRBJ1-6; perhaps TRBD1 as D (5 bases). This receptor was identified in a woman aged 40 to 55 in a cohort exposed to, infected with or recovered from COVID-19 (not recorded which). What was sequenced was PBMCs or T cells enriched from blood (not recorded which). This CDR3 reads CASSEARDWRNSPLHF. The CDR3 DNA is TGTGCCAGCAGTGAGGCCCGGGACTGGAGAAATTCACCCCTCCACTTT.